These 16 T cell receptor beta chains were sequenced from one sample in a study of T-cell reconstitution after alpha-beta-depleted transplantation in children (dated by TCRdb to the mid-2010s). Library preparation employed PCR. These reads were obtained on an Illumina HiSeq 2500. TCR libraries were prepared with molecular barcoding, using unique molecular identifiers to normalize TCRbeta repertoire quantification. TCRdb applied fastp at Q25 and MiXCR to the public reads, then kept only in-frame beta chains. Each record represents a unique CDR3 protein, reported with the most common genes and DNA among its rows. In all, the sample holds about 22,000 distinct CDR3 sequences, and around 9.9% of those were seen once. The ten top clones hold 20% to 25% of the sample. Source: PBMCs from the stem cell graft donor, taken from the stem cell graft. These receptor sequences come from a human donor who donated a stem cell graft to a child with chronic granulomatous disease.

This clonotype was seen repeatedly, ten times or more. The V gene is TRBV4-2, the J gene TRBJ2-1; 14 nucleotides align to TRBD2. This CDR3 spans 17 amino acids. Germline V gives CDR1 LGHNA, CDR2 YNFKEQ. The trim removed 2 bases at V and 5 bases at J, leaving 5 bases unmatched. This CDR3 is CASSQSRTSGGNNEQFF. CDR3 DNA sequence: TGTGCCAGCAGCCAAAGTAGGACTAGCGGGGGGAACAATGAGCAGTTCTTC.

The table lists this clonotype with many counts. J is TRBJ2-3 and V is TRBV20-1; 8 nucleotides align to TRBD1. The CDR3 length is 16 residues. The ends lost 2 bases at V and 4 bases at J; junction bases unmatched: 11. Germline CDR1 DFQATT, CDR2 SNEGSKA (reference sequence). CDR3 region: CSARLRGRSGADTQYF. The DNA of the CDR3 is TGCAGTGCTAGACTCAGGGGGCGTAGTGGTGCAGATACGCAGTATTTT.

This clonotype came up a few times. The chain combines TRBV7-2 with TRBJ2-1, with 10 bases matching TRBD2. The V gene end was trimmed by 1 base and the J gene end by 6 bases; junction bases not matched to a gene: 6. The germline V gene encodes CDR1 SGHTA and CDR2 FQGNSA. The CDR3 spans 16 residues. In DNA, the CDR3 is TGTGCCAGCAGCTTAGTCTCCAGCGGGGGGGCCAATGAGCAGTTCTTC. Translated, it gives CASSLVSSGGANEQFF. Full variable domain (remainder filled in from reference TRBV7-2 and TRBJ2-1): GAGVSQSPSNKVTEKGKDVELRCDPISGHTALYWYRQSLGQGLEFLIYFQGNSAPDKSGLPSDRFSAERTGGSVSTLTIQRTQQEDSAVYLCASSLVSSGGANEQFFGPGTRLTVL.

This clonotype was seen many times. The J gene is TRBJ1-1, the V gene TRBV27; the D is unclear. Per germline, CDR1 MNHEY and CDR2 SMNVEV (reference sequence). Trimming took 6 bases from V and 1 from J, leaving 27 bases between them. There are 19 residues in the CDR3. CDR3 sequence (DNA): TGTGCCAGCAGCCTGACCGTGATGACCATGGGAGGATCGAACACTGAAGCTTTCTTT. It is translated as CASSLTVMTMGGSNTEAFF.

This clonotype has ten or more counts. The rearrangement uses TRBV7-8 and TRBJ2-3; TRBD1 is a possible D gene (5 bases). The CDR3 runs 17 residues. Germline V gene data show CDR1 as SGHVS and CDR2 as FQNEAQ. Between the trimmed V and J ends, which lost 3 bases and 1 base, there was a span of 17 bases. The CDR3 reads CASSFEDKARGTDTQYF. The CDR3 DNA reads TGTGCCAGCAGCTTTGAGGACAAAGCAAGAGGCACAGATACGCAGTATTTT.

Many counts were recorded for this clonotype. The chain carries TRBV29-1 and TRBJ1-5, with TRBD1 as a possible D gene (5 bases). V shed 6 bases and J shed 16 bases, with 19 bases lying between them. The length of the CDR3 is 11 residues. Germline V lookup: CDR1 SQVTM, CDR2 ANQGSEA. The CDR3 protein is CSVLTRDREHF. CDR3 nucleotides: TGCAGCGTCCTAACCCGGGACCGGGAACATTTT. Looking up the rest from reference TRBV29-1 and TRBJ1-5 gives the full variable domain: SAVISQKPSRDICQRGTSLTIQCQVDSQVTMMFWYRQQPGQSLTLIATANQGSEATYESGFVIDKFPISRPNLTFSTLTVSNMSPEDSSIYLCSVLTRDREHFGDGTRLSIL.

This clonotype appeared many times. CDR3 residues: CSARDRRTNTEAFF. In nucleotides, the CDR3 is TGCAGTGCTAGAGATCGGCGGACCAACACTGAAGCTTTCTTT. The chain carries TRBV20-1 and TRBJ1-1; D unclear. The germline CDR1 and CDR2 sequences are DFQATT and SNEGSKA (reference sequence). Trimming pared 0 bases from V and 2 bases from J, leaving 10 bases between. The CDR3 covers 14 residues.

This clonotype was detected ten times or more. The rearrangement links TRBV10-2 to TRBJ2-1; 7 nucleotides align to TRBD1. Germline values: CDR1 WSHSY, CDR2 SAAADI. The CDR3 runs to 13 residues. V lost 8 bases to trimming and J lost 6 bases; unmatched junction nucleotides: 7. The CDR3 DNA reads TGCGCCAGCTCCCAGGGGGTAAGCAATGAGCAGTTCTTC. It codes for CASSQGVSNEQFF.

This clonotype was found a few times. CDR3 in amino acids: CASSLQGGQLLAKNIQYF. Here the CDR3 DNA reads TGTGCCAGCTCACTCCAGGGGGGACAGCTCCTAGCCAAAAACATTCAGTACTTC. The genes are TRBV18 and TRBJ2-4, with a weak D call TRBD1 (7 bases). V lost 4 bases and J lost 0, with 19 bases in between. Per germline, CDR1 KGHSH and CDR2 LQKENI. CDR3 size: 18 residues. Full variable domain (outside the CDR3, taken from reference TRBV18 and TRBJ2-4): NAGVMQNPRHLVRRRGQEARLRCSPMKGHSHVYWYRQLPEEGLKFMVYLQKENIIDESGMPKERFSAEFPKEGPSILRIQQVVRGDSAAYFCASSLQGGQLLAKNIQYFGAGTRLSVL.

The chain combines TRBV3-1 with TRBJ2-7; possibly TRBD1 for D (6 bases). The CDR3 sequence is 15 residues long. Trimming shortened V by 10 bases and J by 3 bases, and 22 bases separated the two germline ends. Germline CDR1 and CDR2: LGHDT and YNNKEL (reference sequence). Here the CDR3 reads CATSDWTESFYEQYF. The CDR3 coding sequence is TGTGCCACCTCCGACTGGACAGAGTCCTTCTACGAGCAGTACTTC.

This clonotype was counted at least ten times. This chain uses TRBV9 with TRBJ2-2, with D tentatively TRBD1 (6 bases). CDR1 and CDR2 (germline): SGDLS, YYNGEE. Trimming shortened V by 3 bases and J by 3 bases, and 9 bases separated the two germline ends. This CDR3 region has 14 residues. CDR3 protein: CASSADSYTGELFF. In DNA form, the CDR3 reads TGTGCCAGCAGCGCGGACAGTTACACCGGGGAGCTGTTTTTT.

The sample holds many counts of this clonotype. The chain carries TRBV20-1 and TRBJ2-1; no definite D call. CDR3 size: 13 residues. Germline CDR1 is DFQATT and CDR2 is SNEGSKA (reference sequence). The V end lost 0 bases, the J end lost 5 bases, and 8 bases lay between the germline ends. The CDR3: CSARDVVNNEQFF. The CDR3 DNA is TGCAGTGCTAGAGATGTTGTTAACAATGAGCAGTTCTTC.

This clonotype was detected ten times or more. The chain carries TRBV7-8 and TRBJ2-4; 12 nucleotides agree with TRBD2. Germline CDR1 reads SGHVS; CDR2 reads FQNEAQ. After removal of 5 bases from V and 2 bases from J, the junction contained 7 bases not matched to a gene. CDR3 length: 17 residues. The CDR3 DNA is TGTGCCAGCAGCCGAACTAGCGGGAGGCAGACCAAAAACATTCAGTACTTC. Its translation is CASSRTSGRQTKNIQYF.

This chain joins TRBV27 and TRBJ1-2; D remains unclear. This CDR3 comprises 13 residues. Germline V CDR1 and CDR2: MNHEY, SMNVEV (reference sequence). With 0 bases removed from V and 2 bases from J, the gap between germline ends came to 4 bases. The CDR3 nucleotides are TGTGCCAGCAGTTTATCCCCGAACTATGGCTACACCTTC. Its protein is CASSLSPNYGYTF.

This clonotype was seen at least ten times. The rearrangement joins TRBV27 to TRBJ2-7; TRBD2 matches 14 bases. The CDR3 contains 17 residues. The V and J ends lost 8 bases and 5 bases, in that order; junction bases with no gene match: 14. Germline-derived CDR1 and CDR2 are MNHEY and SMNVEV (reference sequence). The CDR3 reads CASQGLAGGIKENEQYF. The CDR3 DNA reads TGTGCCAGCCAAGGACTAGCGGGAGGTATTAAGGAAAACGAGCAGTACTTC.

This clonotype was recorded at least ten times. The rearrangement joins TRBV7-9 to TRBJ2-7; TRBD2 matches 7 bases. V gave up 1 base and J gave up 4 bases; unmatched junction bases: 4. Germline loops: CDR1 SEHNR, CDR2 FQNEAQ (reference sequence). The CDR3 is 14 amino acids. Written as DNA, the CDR3 is TGTGCCAGCAGCTTAGGACTAGCAGGTTACGAGCAGTACTTC. This gives the protein CASSLGLAGYEQYF. Filled out from reference TRBV7-9 and TRBJ2-7, the complete variable domain reads DTGVSQNPRHKITKRGQNVTFRCDPISEHNRLYWYRQTLGQGPEFLTYFQNEAQLEKSRLLSDRFSAERPKGSFSTLEIQRTEQGDSAMYLCASSLGLAGYEQYFGPGTRLTVT.